These 3 T cell receptor beta chains came from one sample sequenced in a study of T cells after yellow fever vaccination. TCRdb processed the 5' RACE reads anew with MiXCR; each CDR3 protein has one entry. This table has under 550,000 distinct CDR3 sequences, just over 20% appearing once. The material sequenced was PBMCs, taken about 20 days after the first yellow fever vaccination. All receptors derive from a man in his late teens or twenties who received the YFV17D yellow fever vaccine.

The rearrangement links TRBV7-9 to TRBJ2-5, with 9 nucleotides matching TRBD1. This CDR3 region has 14 residues. Looked up from germline, CDR1 is SEHNR and CDR2 is FQNEAQ (reference sequence). V shed 3 bases, J shed 5 bases, and the junction held 4 bases outside the gene matches. The CDR3 protein is CASSLRQGDETQYF. DNA of the CDR3: TGTGCCAGCAGCTTGCGACAGGGGGATGAGACCCAGTACTTC.

This clonotype was picked up a small number of times. This rearrangement joins TRBV7-9 to TRBJ2-4; D unclear. This CDR3 has 15 residues. Trimming cost V 7 bases and J 0 bases, with 13 bases left between them. Germline V gene lookup returns CDR1 SEHNR and CDR2 FQNEAQ (reference sequence). The CDR3 region has the DNA TGTGCCAGCACCCCGAAGGGCTCAGCCAAAAACATTCAGTACTTC. Translated, it gives CASTPKGSAKNIQYF.

The rearrangement uses TRBV2 and TRBJ2-5; the D gene is possibly TRBD2 (6 bases). Germline V gene sequence: CDR1 SNHLY, CDR2 FYNNEI. Trimming shortened V by 0 bases and J by 2 bases, and 10 bases separated the two germline ends. This CDR3 contains 15 residues. The CDR3, as DNA: TGTGCCAGCAGTGAAGCTGCCGGGAGACAAGAGACCCAGTACTTC. It codes for CASSEAAGRQETQYF.